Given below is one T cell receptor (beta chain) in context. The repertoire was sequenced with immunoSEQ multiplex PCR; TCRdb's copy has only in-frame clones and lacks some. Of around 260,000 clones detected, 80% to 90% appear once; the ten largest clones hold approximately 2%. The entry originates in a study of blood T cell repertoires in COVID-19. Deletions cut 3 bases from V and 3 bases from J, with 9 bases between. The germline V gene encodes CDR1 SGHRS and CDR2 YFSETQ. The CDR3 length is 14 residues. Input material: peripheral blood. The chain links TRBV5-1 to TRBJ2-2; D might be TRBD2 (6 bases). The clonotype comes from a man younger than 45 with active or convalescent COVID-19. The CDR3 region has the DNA TGCGCCAGCAGCTCGGGACTCGACACCGGGGAGCTGTTTTTT. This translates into CASSSGLDTGELFF.